These T cell receptor beta chains were read from a single sample in a study of cytomegalovirus exposure and HLA in healthy donors. TCRdb keeps only in-frame clones here, not all; method: immunoSEQ multiplex PCR. In the table there are tens of thousands of clones, 75% of which are singletons. Sample: PBMCs. These receptors came from a woman in her 40s in good health and CMV-seropositive. Both conserved end residues are part of each CDR3. The D gene is left open where the match is weak. Some rows have no size entry. The others give once, few or many, or a class for an expanded clone.

V	J	size	length	D	CDR3	DNA
TRBV5-1	TRBJ2-1	NA	13	NA	CASSPGGDNEQFF	TGCGCCAGCAGCCCTGGCGGGGATAATGAGCAGTTCTTC
TRBV19	TRBJ2-7	NA	13	NA	CASSIRDSWEQYF	TGTGCCAGTAGTATAAGGGACTCCTGGGAGCAGTACTTC
TRBV7-9	TRBJ1-5	NA	15	TRBD1	CSSSHSQGADQPQHF	TGTTCCAGCAGCCACTCTCAGGGGGCAGATCAGCCCCAGCATTTT
TRBV5-4	TRBJ2-3	NA	15	TRBD2	CASSLGLARTDTQYF	TGTGCCAGCAGCTTGGGACTAGCCCGCACAGATACGCAGTATTTT
TRBV12-5	TRBJ2-3	few	15	TRBD2	CASGLSRDYTDTQYF	TGTGCTAGTGGTCTCTCTAGGGACTACACAGATACGCAGTATTTT
TRBV5-1	TRBJ1-1	NA	14	NA	CASSLAGRATEAFF	TGCGCCAGCAGCTTGGCGGGGAGGGCCACTGAAGCTTTCTTT
TRBV5-1	TRBJ1-1	NA	15	NA	CASMVAGQVNTEAFF	TGCGCCAGCATGGTAGCGGGTCAGGTGAACACTGAAGCTTTCTTT
TRBV4-1	TRBJ2-1	few	16	TRBD2	CASSQDLAGAYNEQFF	TGCGCCAGCAGCCAAGATCTAGCGGGGGCCTACAATGAGCAGTTCTTC
TRBV7-9	TRBJ2-2	NA	12	NA	CSSSPFTGELFF	TGTTCCAGCAGCCCATTCACCGGGGAGCTGTTTTTT
TRBV5-4	TRBJ1-3	NA	17	TRBD1	CASSANRPDRVGNTIYF	TGTGCCAGCAGCGCCAACCGACCCGACAGGGTTGGGAACACCATATATTTT
TRBV29-1	TRBJ2-6	NA	14	NA	CSVPRQTGANVLTF	TGCAGCGTTCCTAGACAGACCGGGGCCAACGTCCTGACTTTC
TRBV11-2	TRBJ1-2	NA	13	NA	CASSLGTVGGYTF	TGTGCCAGCAGCTTAGGCACAGTAGGAGGCTACACCTTC
TRBV9	TRBJ1-1	NA	13	NA	CASSVGAYTEAFF	TGTGCCAGCAGCGTAGGGGCATACACTGAAGCTTTCTTT
TRBV5-4	TRBJ1-1	NA	15	NA	CASSLEIRRHTEAFF	TGTGCCAGCAGCTTGGAGATACGGCGGCACACTGAAGCTTTCTTT
TRBV7-9	TRBJ2-6	NA	19	TRBD1	CSSSLPRGTESSGANVLTF	TGTTCCAGCAGTCTTCCTCGAGGGACAGAAAGCTCTGGGGCCAACGTCCTGACTTTC
TRBV5-1	TRBJ1-5	few	15	TRBD1	CASSGGDRASQPQHF	TGCGCCAGCAGCGGGGGCGACAGGGCGAGCCAGCCCCAGCATTTT
TRBV6-5	TRBJ2-7	once	13	NA	CASSYLEGDEQYF	TGTGCCAGCAGTTACCTCGAGGGGGACGAGCAGTACTTC
TRBV18	TRBJ1-2	once	14	TRBD1	CASSYRGELYGYTF	TGTGCCAGCTCATACAGGGGGGAACTCTATGGCTACACCTTC
TRBV27	TRBJ2-7	NA	15	TRBD2	CASSSAGGGVGEQYF	TGTGCCAGCAGTTCCGCTGGCGGGGGGGTTGGAGAGCAGTACTTC
TRBV5-1	TRBJ1-2	NA	17	TRBD1	CASSLAGAGQDNYGYTF	TGCGCCAGCAGCTTGGCAGGTGCGGGACAGGATAACTATGGCTACACCTTC
TRBV19	TRBJ1-6	NA	13	NA	CASAFSGNSPLHF	TGTGCCAGCGCCTTTTCGGGTAATTCACCCCTCCACTTT
TRBV29-1	TRBJ2-7	NA	13	TRBD1	CSVFGQGSDEQYF	TGCAGCGTTTTCGGACAGGGCTCGGACGAGCAGTACTTC
TRBV5-1	TRBJ2-7	NA	13	TRBD1	CASSLWTGYEQYF	TGCGCCAGCAGCTTGTGGACAGGCTACGAGCAGTACTTC
TRBV5-1	TRBJ2-3	NA	15	NA	CASSSNGQHTDTQYF	TGCGCCAGCAGCTCAAACGGACAGCACACAGATACGCAGTATTTT
TRBV12-2	TRBJ1-5	NA	16	NA	CASRPRPLTGEQPQHF	TGTGCAAGTCGCCCGCGCCCCCTTACAGGGGAACAGCCCCAGCATTTT
TRBV28	TRBJ1-2	NA	13	NA	CASSSSENYGYTF	TGTGCCAGCAGTTCATCGGAGAACTATGGCTACACCTTC
TRBV7-6	TRBJ1-2	few	16	NA	CASSYNRELPSYGYTF	TGTGCCAGCAGCTACAACAGGGAGCTGCCGTCCTATGGCTACACCTTC
TRBV9	TRBJ2-7	NA	15	TRBD2	CASSVGGGLAYEQYF	TGTGCCAGCAGCGTGGGCGGGGGGCTTGCCTACGAGCAGTACTTC
TRBV5-5	TRBJ1-2	NA	15	NA	CASSLEGRGVNGYTF	TGTGCCAGCAGCTTGGAGGGCAGGGGTGTTAATGGCTACACCTTC
TRBV30	TRBJ2-7	NA	14	NA	CAWSPGTSITREYF	TGTGCCTGGAGTCCCGGGACATCCATCACCAGGGAGTACTTC
TRBV19	TRBJ1-4	NA	11	NA	CASIYREKLFF	TGTGCCAGTATTTACAGGGAAAAACTGTTTTTT
TRBV12-5	TRBJ2-7	NA	15	NA	CASGRHVTSSYEQYF	TGTGCTAGTGGACGACATGTAACCAGCTCCTACGAGCAGTACTTC
TRBV6-5	TRBJ1-1	NA	13	NA	CASRLTFDREAFF	TGTGCCAGCAGACTCACCTTCGACAGGGAAGCTTTCTTT
TRBV2	TRBJ2-6	once	12	NA	CASNTGANVLTF	TGTGCCAGCAATACTGGGGCCAACGTCCTGACTTTC
TRBV28	TRBJ2-1	NA	13	TRBD2	CASNGGSYNEQFF	TGTGCCAGCAACGGGGGGTCCTACAATGAGCAGTTCTTC
TRBV7-9	TRBJ2-1	NA	13	TRBD2	CASSSAGGPRQFF	TGTGCCAGCAGCTCGGCGGGGGGACCTCGGCAGTTCTTC
TRBV19	TRBJ2-3	NA	15	TRBD2	CASSIGTSGGDTQYF	TGTGCCAGTAGTATAGGGACTAGCGGGGGAGATACGCAGTATTTT
TRBV6-1	TRBJ1-4	NA	14	TRBD1	CASSDSTGGRKLFF	TGTGCCAGCAGTGACTCGACAGGGGGCAGAAAACTGTTTTTT
TRBV9	TRBJ2-2	NA	16	TRBD2	CASSVLPTSGAGELFF	TGTGCCAGCAGCGTTCTCCCTACTAGCGGGGCCGGGGAGCTGTTTTTT
TRBV5-6	TRBJ2-2	NA	15	NA	CASSLAGPGTGELFF	TGTGCCAGCAGCTTGGCGGGTCCGGGCACCGGGGAGCTGTTTTTT
TRBV4-1	TRBJ2-7	NA	13	NA	CASSQEGSGEQYF	TGCGCCAGCAGCCAAGAAGGGAGTGGCGAGCAGTACTTC
TRBV19	TRBJ1-6	NA	15	TRBD1	CASSYSTGRNSPLHF	TGTGCCAGTAGTTACTCGACAGGGCGTAATTCACCCCTCCACTTT
TRBV7-2	TRBJ1-1	NA	15	TRBD1	CASSPRPGQGTEAFF	TGTGCCAGCAGCCCCCGGCCGGGACAGGGGACTGAAGCTTTCTTT
TRBV30	TRBJ2-1	NA	14	TRBD1	CAWSTLTGDNEQFF	TGTGCCTGGAGTACCCTGACAGGGGACAATGAGCAGTTCTTC